Included here is one T cell receptor beta chain sequence, with context. Using immunoSEQ multiplex PCR, the repertoire was profiled, and TCRdb retains in-frame clones only, with some absent. The sample has roughly 160,000 clones; around 87% are singletons. This entry is derived from a study of T cell responses to AZD1222 COVID-19 vaccine. The starting material was peripheral blood, obtained 28 days after the second AZD1222 dose. The sequence came from an adult who received the AZD1222 COVID-19 vaccine.

CDR3 nucleotides: TGTGCCAGCAGCCCTTCTAGCGGGGTGATCATTGGCACAGATACGCAGTATTTT. Residues: CASSPSSGVIIGTDTQYF. V is TRBV4-2 and J is TRBJ2-3; TRBD2 matches 9 bases. V dropped 4 bases and J dropped 1; count of bases not matched to a gene: 12. The germline V gene encodes CDR1 LGHNA and CDR2 YNFKEQ. The CDR3 loop spans 18 amino acids.